A single TCR beta chain is shown here with its context. This CDR3 has 14 amino acids. Trimming removed 0 bases at V and 8 bases at J, with 14 bases between. Germline loops: CDR1 SGDLS, CDR2 YYNGEE. Assignments of participants to cohorts depended upon their own reported clinical history. This specimen belongs to a study of blood T cell repertoires in COVID-19. At the level of the study: The samples span acute and convalescent COVID-19 from the United States, Italy and Spain. Sample material is recorded as cDNA or gDNA derived from T cells, B-cell-depleted T cells, or PBMCs.

The assay was immunoSEQ multiplex PCR, and TCRdb's table has in-frame clones only and misses some. The data contain hundreds of thousands of clones, roughly 87% of them singletons. This sequence joins TRBV9 and TRBJ1-2; TRBD1 is a possible D gene (5 bases). This TCR derives from a woman younger than 30 with acute COVID-19. Material for sequencing was PBMCs or T cells enriched from blood (not recorded which). The CDR3 sequence: CASSVDKTAGGYTF. The CDR3 nucleotides are TGTGCCAGCAGCGTAGACAAGACAGCGGGCGGCTACACCTTC.